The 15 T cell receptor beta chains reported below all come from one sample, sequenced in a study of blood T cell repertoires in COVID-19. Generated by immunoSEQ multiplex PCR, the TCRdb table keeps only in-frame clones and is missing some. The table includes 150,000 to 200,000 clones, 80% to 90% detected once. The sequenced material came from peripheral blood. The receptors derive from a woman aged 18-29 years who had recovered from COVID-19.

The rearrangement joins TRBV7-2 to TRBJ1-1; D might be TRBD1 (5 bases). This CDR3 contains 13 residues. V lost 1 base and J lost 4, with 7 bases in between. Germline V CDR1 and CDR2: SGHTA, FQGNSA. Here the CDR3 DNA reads TGTGCCAGCAGCTTAGGGCAGGGCACTGAAGCTTTCTTT. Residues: CASSLGQGTEAFF.

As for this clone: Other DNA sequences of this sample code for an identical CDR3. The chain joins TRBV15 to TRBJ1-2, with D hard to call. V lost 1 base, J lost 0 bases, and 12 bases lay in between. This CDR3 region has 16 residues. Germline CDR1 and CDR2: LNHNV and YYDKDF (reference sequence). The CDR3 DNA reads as TGTGCCACCAGCAGAGGGGAGGGAAGAACTAACTATGGCTACACCTTC. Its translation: CATSRGEGRTNYGYTF.

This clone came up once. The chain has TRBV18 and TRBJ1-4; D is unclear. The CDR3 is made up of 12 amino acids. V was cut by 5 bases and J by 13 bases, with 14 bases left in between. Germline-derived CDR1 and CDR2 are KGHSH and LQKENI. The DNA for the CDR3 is TGTGCCAGCTCAAGCGGGCCTCAAAGACTGTTTTTT. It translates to CASSSGPQRLFF. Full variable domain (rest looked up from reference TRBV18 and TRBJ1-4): NAGVMQNPRHLVRRRGQEARLRCSPMKGHSHVYWYRQLPEEGLKFMVYLQKENIIDESGMPKERFSAEFPKEGPSILRIQQVVRGDSAAYFCASSSGPQRLFFGSGTQLSVL.

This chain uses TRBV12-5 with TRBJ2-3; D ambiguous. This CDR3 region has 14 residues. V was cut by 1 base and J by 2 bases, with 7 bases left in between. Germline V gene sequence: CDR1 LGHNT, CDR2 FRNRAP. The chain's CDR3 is CASGLGHNTDTQYF. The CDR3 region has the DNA TGTGCTAGTGGTTTGGGGCACAACACAGATACGCAGTATTTT. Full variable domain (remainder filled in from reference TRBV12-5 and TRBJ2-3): DARVTQTPRHKVTEMGQEVTMRCQPILGHNTVFWYRQTMMQGLELLAYFRNRAPLDDSGMPKDRFSAEMPDATLATLKIQPSEPRDSAVYFCASGLGHNTDTQYFGPGTRLTVL.

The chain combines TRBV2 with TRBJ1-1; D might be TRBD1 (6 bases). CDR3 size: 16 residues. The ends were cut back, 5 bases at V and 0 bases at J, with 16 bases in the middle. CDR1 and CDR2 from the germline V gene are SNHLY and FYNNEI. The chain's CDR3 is CASSYRQDIMNTEAFF. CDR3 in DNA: TGTGCCAGCAGTTACCGACAGGATATTATGAACACTGAAGCTTTCTTT.

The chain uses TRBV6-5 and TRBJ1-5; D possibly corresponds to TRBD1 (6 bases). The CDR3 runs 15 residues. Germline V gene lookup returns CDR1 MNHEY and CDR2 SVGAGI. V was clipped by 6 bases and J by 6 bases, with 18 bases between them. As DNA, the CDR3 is TGTGCCAGCAGGCTGGGCAGGGGAAATCGTCAGCCCCAGCATTTT. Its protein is CASRLGRGNRQPQHF.

DNA for the CDR3: TGTGCCAGCAGCTTGATGTCTAGCGCCATGGTAGATACGCAGTATTTT. Protein product: CASSLMSSAMVDTQYF. The chain carries TRBV5-6 and TRBJ2-3, with a tentative D call TRBD2 (6 bases). The CDR3 length is 16 residues. Germline-derived CDR1 and CDR2 are SGHDT and YYEEEE. V lost 1 base, J lost 5 bases, and 17 bases lay in between.

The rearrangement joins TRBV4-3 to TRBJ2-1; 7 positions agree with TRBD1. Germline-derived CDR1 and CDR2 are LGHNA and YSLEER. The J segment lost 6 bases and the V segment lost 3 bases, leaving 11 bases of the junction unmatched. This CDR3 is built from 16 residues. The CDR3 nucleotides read TGCGCCAGCAGCCATCCCGGTAGGACAGGTTGCAATGAGCAGTTCTTC. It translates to CASSHPGRTGCNEQFF.

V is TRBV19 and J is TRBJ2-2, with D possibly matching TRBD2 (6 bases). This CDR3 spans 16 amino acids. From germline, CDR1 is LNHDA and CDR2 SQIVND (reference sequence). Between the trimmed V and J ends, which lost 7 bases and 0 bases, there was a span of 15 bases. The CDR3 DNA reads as TGTGCCAGTATCCCCGGGCGGGGAACGAACACCGGGGAGCTGTTTTTT. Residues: CASIPGRGTNTGELFF.

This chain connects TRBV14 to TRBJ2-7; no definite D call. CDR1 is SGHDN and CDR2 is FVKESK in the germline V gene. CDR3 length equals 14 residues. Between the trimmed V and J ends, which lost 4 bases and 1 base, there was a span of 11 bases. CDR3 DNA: TGTGCCAGCAGCCCTACTGGTATGTCCTACGAGCAGTACTTC. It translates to CASSPTGMSYEQYF.

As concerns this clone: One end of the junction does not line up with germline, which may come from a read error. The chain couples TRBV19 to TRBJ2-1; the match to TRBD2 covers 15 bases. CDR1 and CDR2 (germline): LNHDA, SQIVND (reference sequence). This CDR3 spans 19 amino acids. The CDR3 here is CASSLDSGTSGRSRNEQFF. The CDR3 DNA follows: TGTGCCAGTAGTTTAGACTCCGGGACTAGCGGGAGGTCAAGGAATGAGCAGTTCTTC.

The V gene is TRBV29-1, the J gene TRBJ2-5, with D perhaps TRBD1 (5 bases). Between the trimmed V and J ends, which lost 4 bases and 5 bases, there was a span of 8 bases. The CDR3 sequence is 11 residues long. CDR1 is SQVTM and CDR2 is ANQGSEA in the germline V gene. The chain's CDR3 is CSVGGWETQYF. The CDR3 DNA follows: TGCAGCGTTGGGGGCTGGGAGACCCAGTACTTC.

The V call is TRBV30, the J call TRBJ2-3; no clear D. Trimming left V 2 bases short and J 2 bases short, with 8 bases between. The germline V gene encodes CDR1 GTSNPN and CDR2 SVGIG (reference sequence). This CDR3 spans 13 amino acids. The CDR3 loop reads CAWSKQTTDTQYF. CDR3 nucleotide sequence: TGTGCCTGGAGTAAACAGACCACAGATACGCAGTATTTT.

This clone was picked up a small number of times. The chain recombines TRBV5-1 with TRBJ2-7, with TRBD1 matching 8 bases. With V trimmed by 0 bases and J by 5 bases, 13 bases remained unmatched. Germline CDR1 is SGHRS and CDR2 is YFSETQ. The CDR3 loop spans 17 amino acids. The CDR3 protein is CASSLALTPTGVNEQYF. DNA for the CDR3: TGCGCCAGCAGCTTGGCCCTAACACCGACAGGGGTAAACGAGCAGTACTTC.

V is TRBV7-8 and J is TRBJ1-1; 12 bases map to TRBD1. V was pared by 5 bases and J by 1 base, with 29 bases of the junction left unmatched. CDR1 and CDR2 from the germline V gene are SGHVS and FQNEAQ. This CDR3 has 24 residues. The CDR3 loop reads CASSPSPPGTGGVTWRGKNTEAFF. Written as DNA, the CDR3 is TGTGCCAGCAGCCCCTCCCCACCGGGGACAGGGGGCGTTACCTGGCGGGGCAAGAACACTGAAGCTTTCTTT.